This T cell receptor beta chain derives from a study of T-cell memory formation after mild COVID-19. Broader study findings: Some SARS-CoV-2-responding clones were already detected in memory before infection.

For this clonotype: Its antigen is not known.

TCRdb processed the 5' RACE reads anew with MiXCR; each CDR3 protein has one entry. Here the sample spans about 350,000 distinct CDR3 sequences, roughly an eighth being singletons. Trimming stripped 0 bases from V and 4 bases from J, with 6 bases between. The CDR3 is 14 residues long. Germline lookup yields CDR1 LNHDA and CDR2 SQIVND (reference sequence). The chain carries TRBV19 and TRBJ1-4; D is undetermined. The TCR sequence derives from a man between 18 and 29 years old who had mild COVID-19 (a few samples of this study predate the infection). Cell type and time point are not known. Sequencing was carried out using PBMCs or a T cell subset sorted from them (not recorded which). The CDR3 loop reads CASSIDSGNEKLFF. In nucleotides, the CDR3 is TGTGCCAGTAGTATAGATTCCGGTAATGAAAAACTGTTTTTT.